The 9 T cell receptor beta chains presented below share a single source sample, sequenced in a study of T cells in localized non-small cell lung cancer (dated by TCRdb to the early 2020s). The library was built by means of the immunoSEQ multiplex PCR assay. The immuneACCESS repertoire file appears here via TCRdb, limited to in-frame rearrangements. These files lack a portion of the clones; in checked studies, under half of the deficit traces to unresolved V genes, and the cause of the others is not known. This sample comprises some 39,000 clones, 70% to 80% of them detected only once. About 35% of the sample rests with the top ten. The sequences come from PBMCs, collected before any cancer treatment. These receptors originate from a woman aged 40 to 75 with stage II squamous cell lung carcinoma.

The chain links TRBV18 to TRBJ2-1; no firm D call. This CDR3 has 15 amino acids. Looked up from germline, CDR1 is KGHSH and CDR2 is LQKENI. Trimming stripped 2 bases from V and 0 bases from J, with 8 bases between. The CDR3: CASSPGRSSYNEQFF. The CDR3 nucleotides are TGTGCCAGCTCACCAGGGCGTAGCTCCTACAATGAGCAGTTCTTC.

The chain combines TRBV6-5 with TRBJ2-7; 13 bases match TRBD2. The CDR3 consists of 15 residues. CDR1 and CDR2 (germline): MNHEY, SVGAGI. J lost 3 bases, V lost 5 bases, and 4 bases had no gene match. CDR3 DNA: TGTGCCAGCAGTCCCCGGACTAGCGGGAGCTACGAGCAGTACTTC. It yields the protein CASSPRTSGSYEQYF.

The V and J genes are TRBV19 and TRBJ2-5; a weak D match, TRBD1 (7 bases). CDR1 is LNHDA, CDR2 SQIVND, per germline (reference sequence). CDR3 length: 15 amino acids. The V and J ends lost 6 bases and 5 bases respectively, with 19 bases between them. The CDR3 DNA reads as TGTGCCAGTAGCCCCCAGGGGGGCTCGGTGGAGACCCAGTACTTC. It is translated as CASSPQGGSVETQYF.

In DNA form, the CDR3 reads TGTGCCAGCAGTTTGGTTGCGGGAGTTGGCTATGGCTACACCTTC. Translation: CASSLVAGVGYGYTF. The rearrangement joins TRBV6-1 to TRBJ1-2; D gene unclear. The CDR3 is made up of 15 amino acids. In germline, CDR1 is MNHNS, CDR2 SASEGT. V was cut by 5 bases and J by 4 bases, with 17 bases left in between.

The chain joins TRBV28 to TRBJ1-6; D remains unclear. CDR3 size: 13 residues. V was clipped by 2 bases and J by 11 bases, with 10 bases between them. Germline V CDR1 and CDR2: MDHEN, SYDVKM. CDR3: CASSLNLLPPLHF. The CDR3 nucleotides are TGTGCCAGCAGTTTAAATCTGCTGCCACCCCTCCACTTT.

In DNA, the CDR3 is TGTGCCAGCAGTTTCGACAGGGAGAACATTCAGTACTTC. Translating gives CASSFDRENIQYF. The chain couples TRBV6-6 to TRBJ2-4, with TRBD1 matching over 7 bases. The CDR3 is 13 residues long. Trimming at V came to 4 bases and at J to 7 bases, leaving 4 bases not matched to a gene. Germline assignment: CDR1 MNHNY and CDR2 SVGAGI (reference sequence).

There are a few counts of this clone. This chain joins TRBV28 and TRBJ2-7, with D perhaps TRBD1 (5 bases). V dropped 3 bases and J dropped 9 bases, with 21 bases sitting between them. Germline-derived CDR1 and CDR2 are MDHEN and SYDVKM. CDR3 size: 15 residues. The CDR3 DNA follows: TGTGCCAGCAGTTTTAGGTCAGGGTCGGGTCTCGGGCAGTACGTC. Translating gives CASSFRSGSGLGQYV.

This clone has just one count. The gene calls are TRBV7-2 and TRBJ1-2, with D possibly being TRBD1 (6 bases). The germline V and J ends were trimmed by 5 bases and 4 bases, with 11 bases remaining between them. Germline assignment: CDR1 SGHTA and CDR2 FQGNSA. CDR3 length equals 13 residues. This CDR3 is CASSTGTGYGYTF. For the CDR3, the DNA is TGTGCCAGCAGCACAGGGACGGGCTATGGCTACACCTTC.

The V and J genes are TRBV5-1 and TRBJ2-1; a weak D match, TRBD2 (5 bases). The V end was cut by 5 bases, the J end by 10 bases, with 19 bases between. Germline V gives CDR1 SGHRS, CDR2 YFSETQ. CDR3 length equals 14 residues. The CDR3: CASSLIREGWEQFF. The CDR3 DNA sequence: TGCGCCAGCAGTTTGATCCGCGAGGGTTGGGAGCAGTTCTTC.